Listed here is a single T cell receptor (beta chain). Its antigen is not known. The data belong to a study of cytomegalovirus exposure and HLA in healthy donors. Study conclusions and caveats: Reportedly, HLA-A and HLA-B alleles of most subjects were accurately predicted from TCR beta. At a 0.05 false discovery rate, a later analysis found 15,000 to 20,000 TCR beta sequences to be associated with HLA alleles. Overall, roughly 150 TCR beta chains were annotated as cytomegalovirus-associated.

Both 60 Vbeta primers and 13 Jbeta primers went into the PCR. How the authors handled the data: Later, 75 million to 100 million unique TCR beta chains were counted in an analysis, and about 12 million of them were shared. Assay: immunoSEQ multiplex PCR; the TCRdb copy retains only in-frame clones and omits some. The DNA was the basis for D and trimming; V, J and clone size are from that table. This sample's clone table lists some 200,000 clones. The V gene end was trimmed by 3 bases and the J gene end by 5 bases; junction bases not matched to a gene: 11. Looked up from germline, CDR1 is MGHDK and CDR2 is SYGVNS. The CDR3 runs to 17 residues.

J is TRBJ2-5 and V is TRBV25-1; 11 bases match TRBD2. This TCR was recovered from a man aged 25 to 40 in good health and CMV-seronegative. Sequences were obtained from PBMCs. The CDR3 DNA follows: TGTGCCAGCAGTGACGGACGGCTAGCGGGGGGATGGGAGACCCAGTACTTC. This translates into CASSDGRLAGGWETQYF.